The 26 T cell receptor beta chains listed next were all sequenced from one sample in a study of shared clonotypes between healthy human individuals. The repertoire was sequenced with immunoSEQ multiplex PCR; TCRdb's copy has only in-frame clones and lacks some. The data hold a few million clones, with approximately 92% observed a single time. Terminally differentiated effector memory CD45RA+ cells were left out of the naive CD8 fraction, which was CD45RO-negative and positively selected for CCR7. Material: naive CD8+ T cells from PBMCs. The origin of the receptors is a young man in good health. Some clones in this sample may be carry-over from other donors' samples.

This clone was counted once. Other DNA sequences in the sample encode the same CDR3. The chain carries TRBV7-9 and TRBJ2-7; D is possibly TRBD2 (5 bases). V was pared by 5 bases and J by 6 bases, with 11 bases between. The CDR3 totals 12 residues. Germline lookup yields CDR1 SEHNR and CDR2 FQNEAQ (reference sequence). The CDR3 DNA sequence: TGTGCCAGCAGCCCCGCCGGAGGCGAGCAGTACTTC. It specifies CASSPAGGEQYF.

J is TRBJ1-1 and V is TRBV19, with 9 nucleotides matching TRBD1. CDR1 LNHDA and CDR2 SQIVND come from the germline V gene (reference sequence). V dropped 7 bases and J dropped 6; count of bases not matched to a gene: 15. The CDR3 has 16 amino acids. CDR3 amino acids: CASTEGGQGLVAEAFF. CDR3 DNA sequence: TGTGCCAGTACCGAAGGAGGACAGGGGCTAGTCGCTGAAGCTTTCTTT. The entire variable domain, with the rest obtained from reference TRBV19 and TRBJ1-1, is as follows: DGGITQSPKYLFRKEGQNVTLSCEQNLNHDAMYWYRQDPGQGLRLIYYSQIVNDFQKGDIAEGYSVSREKKESFPLTVTSAQKNPTAFYLCASTEGGQGLVAEAFFGQGTRLTVV.

This chain uses TRBV7-2 with TRBJ2-7; TRBD1 matches 10 bases. Germline assignment: CDR1 SGHTA and CDR2 FQGNSA. CDR3 length: 15 residues. With 5 bases clipped from V and 5 bases from J, the junction kept 9 bases outside the gene matches. CDR3 sequence: CASSQTGQGGDEQYF. The CDR3, as DNA: TGTGCCAGCAGCCAAACCGGACAGGGGGGAGACGAGCAGTACTTC.

The chain uses TRBV4-3 and TRBJ1-1; TRBD1 agrees at 8 bases. J gave up 9 bases and V 5 bases, and 5 bases lay outside the gene matches. Germline CDR1 LGHNA, CDR2 YSLEER. The CDR3 spans 12 residues. CDR3 region: CASSKDRVKAFF. The CDR3 coding sequence is TGCGCCAGCAGCAAGGACAGGGTTAAAGCTTTCTTT.

The chain has TRBV27 and TRBJ2-7; TRBD2 agrees at 15 bases. Trimming at V came to 5 bases and at J to 4 bases, leaving 15 bases not matched to a gene. The CDR3 has 19 residues. From germline, CDR1 is MNHEY and CDR2 SMNVEV (reference sequence). The CDR3 DNA is TGTGCCAGCAGTCCTTACCCCCGGACTAGCGGGAGGGCAATATACGAGCAGTACTTC. As protein: CASSPYPRTSGRAIYEQYF.

The gene calls are TRBV27 and TRBJ1-5; D is undetermined. V was clipped by 5 bases and J by 0 bases, with 8 bases between them. This CDR3 has 14 amino acids. The V gene's germline CDR1 is MNHEY and CDR2 SMNVEV (reference sequence). As DNA, the CDR3 is TGTGCCAGCAGTAGTTACGATAGCAATCAGCCCCAGCATTTT. This codes for CASSSYDSNQPQHF.

CDR3 sequence reads: CASSPRDKVNTGELFF. The DNA for the CDR3 is TGTGCCAGCAGCCCCCGGGACAAAGTGAACACCGGGGAGCTGTTTTTT. The V call is TRBV7-6, the J call TRBJ2-2; a possible D gene is TRBD1 (6 bases). Per germline, CDR1 SGHVS and CDR2 FNYEAQ. V dropped 5 bases and J dropped 1 base, with 14 bases sitting between them. The CDR3 loop spans 16 amino acids.

This clone was observed a single time. V is TRBV10-3 and J is TRBJ1-5; 8 nucleotides match TRBD1. V trimming: 11 bases; J trimming: 11 bases; junction bases outside the gene matches: 17. Germline V gene data show CDR1 as ENHRY and CDR2 as SYGVKD. The CDR3 runs 14 residues. CDR3 nucleotide sequence: TGTGCCGCCGCGACAGGGGCCCCACAGGGGGCCCAGCATTTT. Amino acids: CAAATGAPQGAQHF.

This CDR3 reads CASSPGLGTYEQYF. The CDR3 nucleotides are TGTGCCAGCAGCCCGGGACTGGGAACCTACGAGCAGTACTTC. This chain connects TRBV5-6 to TRBJ2-7; D possibly corresponds to TRBD2 (6 bases). The CDR3 length is 14 residues. V lost 4 bases and J lost 2, with 13 bases in between. CDR1 and CDR2 from the germline V gene are SGHDT and YYEEEE.

The CDR3 DNA reads TGTGCCAGCAGTTCTTCACCTTACCGGGAGGGGGCAGATACGCAGTATTTT. Its translation is CASSSSPYREGADTQYF. V is TRBV7-7 and J is TRBJ2-3; 8 bases agree with TRBD2. Trimming cost V 6 bases and J 4 bases; bases outside gene matches: 15. Germline V gene sequence: CDR1 SSHAT, CDR2 FNYEAQ (reference sequence). This CDR3 is 17 amino acids long. The whole variable domain, filled in from reference TRBV7-7 and TRBJ2-3, reads GAGVSQSPRYKVTKRGQDVTLRCDPISSHATLYWYQQALGQGPEFLTYFNYEAQPDKSGLPSDRFSAERPEGSISTLTIQRTEQRDSAMYRCASSSSPYREGADTQYFGPGTRLTVL.

This chain connects TRBV27 to TRBJ1-5; the D is unclear. The CDR3 is 16 residues long. Trimming took off 4 bases at V and 0 bases at J, with 13 bases between the two ends. CDR1 is MNHEY and CDR2 is SMNVEV in the germline V gene (reference sequence). The CDR3 region is CASSSLSRISNQPQHF. The CDR3 DNA sequence: TGTGCCAGCAGTTCTTTGTCAAGGATTAGCAATCAGCCCCAGCATTTT.

The chain links TRBV27 to TRBJ2-1; 7 bases map to TRBD2. Looked up from germline, CDR1 is MNHEY and CDR2 is SMNVEV (reference sequence). CDR3 length equals 17 residues. Unmatched junction bases numbered 12, after V lost 5 bases and J lost 2 bases. The CDR3: CASSQTSGVTPYNEQFF. As DNA, the CDR3 is TGTGCCAGCAGTCAAACCAGCGGGGTTACTCCCTACAATGAGCAGTTCTTC.

Regarding this clone: Other nucleotide sequences from this sample produce the same CDR3. The gene calls are TRBV27 and TRBJ1-1, with D uncertain. Germline CDR1 MNHEY, CDR2 SMNVEV (reference sequence). Trimming cost V 2 bases and J 1 base, with 11 bases left between them. The CDR3 totals 15 residues. CDR3 protein: CASSLGGMGNTEAFF. In DNA, the CDR3 is TGTGCCAGCAGTTTAGGAGGGATGGGGAACACTGAAGCTTTCTTT.

This chain connects TRBV9 to TRBJ2-7; D is ambiguous. Germline V gene data show CDR1 as SGDLS and CDR2 as YYNGEE. V lost 4 bases and J 5 bases, leaving 22 bases between the germline ends. The CDR3 runs to 16 residues. The CDR3 reads CASSPSGVRLFDEQYF. The CDR3 coding sequence is TGTGCCAGCAGCCCCTCTGGGGTCAGGCTCTTCGACGAGCAGTACTTC.

The chain links TRBV6-5 to TRBJ2-7, with 7 bases aligning to TRBD1. Looked up from germline, CDR1 is MNHEY and CDR2 is SVGAGI. The CDR3 consists of 16 residues. V lost 0 bases, J lost 0 bases, and 5 bases stayed unmatched. The CDR3 protein is CASSYSSGQHSYEQYF. DNA of the CDR3: TGTGCCAGCAGTTACTCGTCGGGACAGCACTCCTACGAGCAGTACTTC.

The chain combines TRBV18 with TRBJ1-4; D is perhaps TRBD1 (6 bases). Deletions cut 4 bases from V and 8 bases from J, with 14 bases between. The germline gives CDR1 KGHSH, CDR2 LQKENI. This CDR3 comprises 14 residues. The CDR3 reads CASSHRTGNEKLFF. The CDR3 coding sequence is TGTGCCAGCTCACACCGAACAGGGAACGAAAAACTGTTTTTT.

A single count supports this clone. The chain employs TRBV6-1 and TRBJ2-5, with no clear D. This CDR3 spans 14 amino acids. Trimming shortened V by 3 bases and J by 5 bases, and 13 bases separated the two germline ends. Germline CDR1 and CDR2: MNHNS and SASEGT. Written as DNA, the CDR3 is TGTGCCAGCAGTGAGGGTTACGATACTGAGACCCAGTACTTC. Amino acid sequence: CASSEGYDTETQYF.

Comment on this clone: Distinct nucleotide sequences in the sample also encode this CDR3. The chain employs TRBV10-2 and TRBJ2-7; weak D call: TRBD2 (6 bases). V was trimmed by 4 bases and J by 2 bases, leaving 6 bases between them. The CDR3 has 12 amino acids. Germline V gene lookup returns CDR1 WSHSY and CDR2 SAAADI. The CDR3 protein is CASSGLAYEQYF. For the CDR3, the DNA is TGCGCCAGCAGTGGACTAGCCTACGAGCAGTACTTC.

CDR3 protein: CASSLARTEAFF. CDR3 DNA: TGTGCCAGCAGCTTGGCCCGTACTGAAGCTTTCTTT. The chain joins TRBV5-4 to TRBJ1-1; no reliable D call. This CDR3 is 12 amino acids long. Germline-derived CDR1 and CDR2 are SGHNT and YYREEE (reference sequence). V lost 0 bases, J lost 5 bases, and 5 bases lay in between.

The chain has TRBV7-9 and TRBJ2-7, with D possibly matching TRBD2 (6 bases). V gave up 1 base and J gave up 5 bases, with 9 bases separating them. The germline V gene has CDR1 SEHNR and CDR2 FQNEAQ (reference sequence). The CDR3 runs 13 residues. Here the CDR3 reads CASSLDPSDEQYF. CDR3 in DNA: TGTGCCAGCAGCTTAGATCCTAGCGACGAGCAGTACTTC. Using reference TRBV7-9 and TRBJ2-7 for the parts outside the CDR3, the full variable domain is DTGVSQNPRHKITKRGQNVTFRCDPISEHNRLYWYRQTLGQGPEFLTYFQNEAQLEKSRLLSDRFSAERPKGSFSTLEIQRTEQGDSAMYLCASSLDPSDEQYFGPGTRLTVT.

This chain joins TRBV28 and TRBJ2-7; TRBD2 matches at 10 bases. V lost 5 bases to trimming and J lost 3 bases; unmatched junction nucleotides: 10. The CDR3 sequence is 16 residues long. CDR1 MDHEN and CDR2 SYDVKM come from the germline V gene. The CDR3 DNA is TGTGCCAGCAGTGAAGCTACGGGACTAGCGAACTACGAGCAGTACTTC. It yields the protein CASSEATGLANYEQYF.

The chain links TRBV4-1 to TRBJ2-7; perhaps TRBD2 as D (6 bases). Trimming removed 4 bases from V and 2 bases from J, with 15 bases in between. The CDR3 runs to 15 residues. Germline CDR1 MGHRA, CDR2 YSYEKL. CDR3 sequence (DNA): TGCGCCAGCAGCCCTCTAGGGACTCTAACCTACGAGCAGTACTTC. Translating gives CASSPLGTLTYEQYF.

This clone appeared once. The genes are TRBV5-4 and TRBJ2-3; tentative D call: TRBD2 (6 bases). This CDR3 has 15 residues. The germline V and J ends were trimmed by 4 bases and 4 bases, with 16 bases remaining between them. Germline CDR1 reads SGHNT; CDR2 reads YYREEE (reference sequence). The CDR3 reads CASSIPSAEADTQYF. CDR3 in DNA: TGTGCCAGCAGCATACCTAGCGCCGAGGCAGATACGCAGTATTTT.

This chain joins TRBV7-9 and TRBJ2-7, with 10 bases lining up with TRBD2. The CDR3 sequence is 14 residues long. The V gene end was trimmed by 7 bases and the J gene end by 0 bases; junction bases not matched to a gene: 3. The germline V gene has CDR1 SEHNR and CDR2 FQNEAQ (reference sequence). The CDR3 DNA follows: TGTGCCAGCACCCTAGCGGGGGACTCCTACGAGCAGTACTTC. This encodes CASTLAGDSYEQYF.

V gene TRBV4-1 combines with J gene TRBJ2-5; 8 nucleotides align to TRBD2. This CDR3 has 16 residues. CDR1 and CDR2 from the germline V gene are MGHRA and YSYEKL. Trimming cost V 4 bases and J 1 base; bases outside gene matches: 8. This CDR3 is CASSLRAGVSQETQYF. The CDR3 coding sequence is TGCGCCAGCAGCCTCCGAGCGGGGGTGAGCCAAGAGACCCAGTACTTC.

The chain is built from TRBV7-8 and TRBJ1-2; D remains ambiguous. Deletions cut 2 bases from V and 3 bases from J, with 28 bases between. Germline lookup yields CDR1 SGHVS and CDR2 FQNEAQ. The CDR3 contains 20 residues. The CDR3 spells CASSLSALEETSMAHYGYTF. CDR3 DNA: TGTGCCAGCAGCTTATCGGCTTTGGAGGAGACATCAATGGCCCACTATGGCTACACCTTC.